One and the same sample provided the 31 T cell receptor beta chains below, sequenced in a study of long-term antiretroviral therapy in people with HIV. The immunoSEQ assay was v3.0, run at survey level. This table comes from immunoSEQ multiplex PCR, and its TCRdb copy is limited to in-frame clones, with some not included. The sample yields over 15,000 clones, about four fifths seen once. Sequencing was performed on unsorted PBMCs, taken at the start of antiretroviral therapy, before treatment. These receptors all stem from a man between 18 and 35 years old with HIV.

The rearrangement uses TRBV28 and TRBJ1-1; perhaps TRBD1 as D (6 bases). This CDR3 contains 14 residues. Germline V gives CDR1 MDHEN, CDR2 SYDVKM. The V gene lost 7 bases and the J gene lost 2 bases, with 14 bases spanning the gap. CDR3 residues: CASIRRGGNTEAFF. CDR3 nucleotide sequence: TGTGCCAGCATCCGCCGAGGGGGTAACACTGAAGCTTTCTTT. Variable domain in full (rest from reference TRBV28 and TRBJ1-1): DVKVTQSSRYLVKRTGEKVFLECVQDMDHENMFWYRQDPGLGLRLIYFSYDVKMKEKGDIPEGYSVSREKKERFSLILESASTNQTSMYLCASIRRGGNTEAFFGQGTRLTVV.

This clone was seen only once. The V call is TRBV5-8, the J call TRBJ2-7; D ambiguous. Trimming removed 4 bases at V and 4 bases at J, with 6 bases between. Germline CDR1 is SGHTS and CDR2 is YDEGEE. The CDR3 loop spans 11 amino acids. The CDR3 loop is CASSNTYEQYF. The CDR3 region has the DNA TGTGCCAGCAGCAATACATACGAGCAGTACTTC.

The chain employs TRBV12-2 and TRBJ2-1; the table's D call, TRBD1, was not checked against the DNA. TRBV12-2 is annotated as a pseudogene. CDR3 size: 17 residues. The CDR3 nucleotides read TGTGCAAGTCGCTTCGTTCCGACAGGGAGCTCCTACAATGAGCAGTTCTTC. Amino acid sequence: CASRFVPTGSSYNEQFF.

The gene calls are TRBV27 and TRBJ2-2; 9 nucleotides line up with TRBD2. Germline-derived CDR1 and CDR2 are MNHEY and SMNVEV (reference sequence). The CDR3 runs 16 residues. Losses at the gene ends were 4 bases for V and 4 bases for J; bases not matched to a gene: 7. CDR3: CASSYHSGSFTGELFF. CDR3 DNA: TGTGCCAGCAGTTACCATAGCGGGAGCTTCACCGGGGAGCTGTTTTTT.

V gene TRBV5-6 combines with J gene TRBJ1-1; possibly TRBD1 for D (6 bases). CDR1 and CDR2 from the germline V gene are SGHDT and YYEEEE. The CDR3 extends over 14 amino acids. Trimming removed 1 base at V and 4 bases at J, with 11 bases between. The CDR3 DNA reads as TGTGCCAGCAGCTTGCAGGGGTGGGGCACTGAAGCTTTCTTT. This encodes CASSLQGWGTEAFF.

The V call is TRBV19, the J call TRBJ2-7; 9 bases line up with TRBD2. The V segment lost 3 bases and the J segment 3 bases; nucleotides outside the gene matches: 15. CDR1 is LNHDA, CDR2 SQIVND, per germline (reference sequence). This CDR3 region has 18 residues. The CDR3: CASSILTSGLPEFYEQYF. CDR3 sequence (DNA): TGTGCCAGTAGTATCCTGACTAGCGGACTCCCTGAATTCTACGAGCAGTACTTC.

J is TRBJ2-2 and V is TRBV5-6; the D gene is possibly TRBD2 (5 bases). Germline CDR1 and CDR2: SGHDT and YYEEEE. V was trimmed by 0 bases and J by 9 bases, leaving 15 bases between them. The CDR3 spans 15 residues. This chain's CDR3 is CASSLGPGGLRELFF. CDR3 sequence (DNA): TGTGCCAGCAGCTTGGGCCCCGGAGGTCTCCGGGAGCTGTTTTTT. The full variable domain, completed using reference TRBV5-6 and TRBJ2-2, is DAGVTQSPTHLIKTRGQQVTLRCSPKSGHDTVSWYQQALGQGPQFIFQYYEEEERQRGNFPDRFSGHQFPNYSSELNVNALLLGDSALYLCASSLGPGGLRELFFGEGSRLTVL.

The V call is TRBV28, the J call TRBJ2-7, with TRBD2 identical over 9 bases. V was pared by 10 bases and J by 3 bases, with 10 bases of the junction left unmatched. There are 14 residues in the CDR3. Germline assignment: CDR1 MDHEN and CDR2 SYDVKM. The CDR3 nucleotides read TGTGCCACCTTTACTAGCGGGCAGATCTACGAGCAGTACTTC. Its translation: CATFTSGQIYEQYF.

In DNA, the CDR3 is TGTGCCAGCAGTTTATCGCAAGGACAGGCGACCTATGGCTACACCTTC. Its protein is CASSLSQGQATYGYTF. The rearrangement joins TRBV27 to TRBJ1-2, with 7 positions matching TRBD1. Germline CDR1 and CDR2: MNHEY and SMNVEV (reference sequence). This CDR3 region has 16 residues. Losses at the gene ends were 0 bases for V and 4 bases for J; bases not matched to a gene: 8.

This sequence joins TRBV19 and TRBJ2-3; tentative D call: TRBD2 (6 bases). The CDR3 extends over 14 amino acids. The ends were cut back, 6 bases at V and 3 bases at J, with 13 bases in the middle. CDR1 and CDR2 (germline): LNHDA, SQIVND (reference sequence). The CDR3 reads CASRNTGRTDTQYF. CDR3 sequence (DNA): TGTGCCAGTAGAAATACGGGGAGGACAGATACGCAGTATTTT.

This clone turned up a few times. This rearrangement joins TRBV19 to TRBJ1-5; 7 bases line up with TRBD1. The trim removed 2 bases at V and 5 bases at J, leaving 0 bases unmatched. The germline CDR1 and CDR2 sequences are LNHDA and SQIVND (reference sequence). CDR3 length equals 13 residues. The CDR3 is CASSIQGDQPQHF. The CDR3 DNA is TGTGCCAGTAGTATACAGGGGGATCAGCCCCAGCATTTT.

V gene TRBV6-6 combines with J gene TRBJ2-3; D is unresolved. CDR1 and CDR2 from the germline V gene are MNHNY and SVGAGI (reference sequence). V was clipped by 3 bases and J by 1 base, with 11 bases between them. This CDR3 comprises 15 residues. In DNA form, the CDR3 reads TGTGCCAGCAGTTATTATGATGCCCGCACAGATACGCAGTATTTT. Amino acids: CASSYYDARTDTQYF.

The V gene is TRBV9, the J gene TRBJ2-1; 10 bases are shared with TRBD1. There are 14 residues in the CDR3. Per germline, CDR1 SGDLS and CDR2 YYNGEE. Trimming removed 5 bases from V and 9 bases from J; junction bases left unmatched: 8. In DNA, the CDR3 is TGTGCCAGCAGTGGACAGGGGGAATTAGGTGAGCAGTTCTTC. Translated, it gives CASSGQGELGEQFF.

The V and J genes are TRBV28 and TRBJ2-7; TRBD2 agrees at 9 bases. The CDR3 loop spans 15 amino acids. Trimming took 2 bases from V and 7 from J; bases not matched to a gene: 9. Germline V gene sequence: CDR1 MDHEN, CDR2 SYDVKM. In DNA, the CDR3 is TGTGCCAGCAGTTTAGACGCGGGAGGGCCGAGGGAGCAGTACTTC. It yields the protein CASSLDAGGPREQYF.

J is TRBJ2-7 and V is TRBV7-9, with D perhaps TRBD1 (5 bases). Per the germline V gene, CDR1 is SEHNR and CDR2 is FQNEAQ (reference sequence). The CDR3 contains 13 residues. V lost 0 bases, J lost 6 bases, and 9 bases lay in between. CDR3 protein: CASSLAGATEQYF. In nucleotides, the CDR3 is TGTGCCAGCAGCTTAGCAGGGGCTACCGAGCAGTACTTC.

This chain joins TRBV6-5 and TRBJ2-5; either TRBD1 or TRBD2 may supply D (6 bases each). The J call may be faulty, since TRBJ2-7 better matches the DNA end. Germline V gene data show CDR1 as MNHEY and CDR2 as SVGAGI. CDR3 size: 16 residues. Here the CDR3 reads CASSYHRDPGDYEQYF. CDR3 DNA sequence: TGTGCCAGCAGTTACCACAGGGATCCGGGGGACTACGAGCAGTACTTC.

The chain joins TRBV6-4 to TRBJ2-6; weak D call: TRBD1 (5 bases). V was cut by 4 bases and J by 0 bases, with 7 bases left in between. In germline, CDR1 is MRHNA, CDR2 SNTAGT. The length of the CDR3 is 15 residues. For the CDR3, the DNA is TGTGCCAGCAGTGCCGACAGCTCTGGGGCCAACGTCCTGACTTTC. Its translation is CASSADSSGANVLTF.

The chain combines TRBV28 with TRBJ1-5, with D unclear. V dropped 2 bases and J dropped 6 bases, with 14 bases sitting between them. Germline-derived CDR1 and CDR2 are MDHEN and SYDVKM. The CDR3 sequence is 15 residues long. The CDR3 sequence: CASSLGSAPFQPQHF. DNA for the CDR3: TGTGCCAGCAGTTTAGGGTCGGCCCCTTTTCAGCCCCAGCATTTT.

The chain has TRBV7-9 and TRBJ1-2; D uncertain. The CDR3 spans 13 residues. Trimming pared 5 bases from V and 1 base from J, leaving 8 bases between. The germline CDR1 and CDR2 sequences are SEHNR and FQNEAQ (reference sequence). CDR3 DNA sequence: TGTGCCAGCAGCGTGGAGTTTAACTATGGCTACACCTTC. It specifies CASSVEFNYGYTF.

The chain is built from TRBV6-5 and TRBJ2-2; 12 nucleotides match TRBD1. Germline V gene sequence: CDR1 MNHEY, CDR2 SVGAGI. With V trimmed by 6 bases and J by 7 bases, 3 bases remained unmatched. The CDR3 runs 14 residues. The CDR3 region is CASRGQGAIGELFF. CDR3 DNA: TGTGCCAGCAGGGGACAGGGGGCAATCGGGGAGCTGTTTTTT.

The chain uses TRBV28 and TRBJ2-7; 11 bases match TRBD2. Germline values: CDR1 MDHEN, CDR2 SYDVKM. CDR3 size: 14 residues. J lost 7 bases, V lost 2 bases, and 4 bases had no gene match. In DNA form, the CDR3 reads TGTGCCAGCAGTTTAATGGGACTAGCGGCAGAGCAGTACTTC. It specifies CASSLMGLAAEQYF.

This clone was recorded only once. The rearrangement uses TRBV6-5 and TRBJ2-1; D not certain. CDR1 and CDR2 (germline): MNHEY, SVGAGI. The CDR3 has 13 amino acids. The V end lost 5 bases, the J end lost 4 bases, and 9 bases lay between the germline ends. The CDR3 region is CASSTDSYNEQFF. CDR3 bases: TGTGCCAGCAGTACCGACTCTTACAATGAGCAGTTCTTC.

The chain recombines TRBV5-1 with TRBJ1-1, with no clear D. The V end lost 0 bases, the J end lost 0 bases, and 12 bases lay between the germline ends. The germline CDR1 and CDR2 sequences are SGHRS and YFSETQ. CDR3 length: 16 amino acids. The CDR3 sequence: CASSLDGRVMNTEAFF. The CDR3 DNA reads as TGCGCCAGCAGCTTGGACGGCAGAGTCATGAACACTGAAGCTTTCTTT.

This clone was observed a few times. The rearrangement uses TRBV7-2 and TRBJ2-1; D may be TRBD1 or TRBD2 (5 bases each). This CDR3 contains 13 residues. Trimming took off 4 bases at V and 10 bases at J, with 14 bases between the two ends. Germline loops: CDR1 SGHTA, CDR2 FQGNSA. CDR3 nucleotide sequence: TGTGCCAGCAGCTCCCACCGGGACGGCGAGCAGTTCTTC. The encoded protein is CASSSHRDGEQFF.

The J gene is TRBJ2-1, the V gene TRBV28; perhaps TRBD1 as D (7 bases). Germline values: CDR1 MDHEN, CDR2 SYDVKM. Trimming took off 3 bases at V and 9 bases at J, with 15 bases between the two ends. The CDR3 has 14 residues. This chain's CDR3 is CASSFPPRGAEQFF. In DNA form, the CDR3 reads TGTGCCAGCAGTTTCCCCCCCAGGGGGGCTGAGCAGTTCTTC.

The V and J genes are TRBV7-2 and TRBJ2-7; D is perhaps TRBD2 (7 bases). The CDR3 covers 15 residues. Trimming left V 3 bases short and J 3 bases short, with 15 bases between. Looked up from germline, CDR1 is SGHTA and CDR2 is FQGNSA. The CDR3: CASSLGGAQFYEQYF. The CDR3 DNA follows: TGTGCCAGCAGCTTGGGGGGGGCGCAGTTCTACGAGCAGTACTTC.

CDR3 coding DNA: TGCGCCAGCAGCTTGTTTGCGGGAGGGGTAAGAAATGAGCAGTTCTTC. It encodes CASSLFAGGVRNEQFF. This rearrangement joins TRBV5-1 to TRBJ2-1, with 9 bases fitting TRBD2. CDR1 is SGHRS and CDR2 is YFSETQ in the germline V gene. CDR3 size: 16 residues. V lost 1 base and J lost 7; bases outside the gene matches: 9.

This clone was seen only a few times. The rearrangement uses TRBV6-6 and TRBJ2-7; a possible D gene is TRBD2 (5 bases). The CDR3 is made up of 16 amino acids. V lost 4 bases and J lost 4, with 20 bases in between. In germline, CDR1 is MNHNY, CDR2 SVGAGI (reference sequence). This chain's CDR3 is CASSFPTRPLGYEQYF. In DNA form, the CDR3 reads TGTGCCAGCAGTTTCCCTACTAGGCCCCTTGGGTACGAGCAGTACTTC.

The V and J genes are TRBV10-2 and TRBJ2-5, with 11 bases identical to TRBD2. CDR1 and CDR2 (germline): WSHSY, SAAADI. The J segment lost 0 bases and the V segment lost 5 bases, leaving 5 bases of the junction unmatched. The CDR3 is 16 residues long. The CDR3 nucleotides are TGCGCCAGCAGTAATCTAGCGGGAGGACACCAAGAGACCCAGTACTTC. Translating it yields CASSNLAGGHQETQYF.

This clone is judged medium-sized (0.01 to 0.1%). DNA for the CDR3: TGTGCCAGCAGCTCCGGGGGGAACTCCTACAATGAGCAGTTCTTC. This encodes CASSSGGNSYNEQFF. This rearrangement joins TRBV7-8 to TRBJ2-1; 7 bases align to TRBD2. Germline values: CDR1 SGHVS, CDR2 FQNEAQ. The CDR3 extends over 15 amino acids. J gave up 0 bases and V 4 bases, and 3 bases lay outside the gene matches.

Here the CDR3 DNA reads TGCGCCAGCAGCCAGTCGCAGGCCAAGAGCTCCTACGAGCAGTACTTC. It encodes CASSQSQAKSSYEQYF. V and J are TRBV4-1 and TRBJ2-7; unclear D gene. Germline V CDR1 and CDR2: MGHRA, YSYEKL. The CDR3 has 16 residues. Trimming stripped 3 bases from V and 0 bases from J, with 15 bases between.